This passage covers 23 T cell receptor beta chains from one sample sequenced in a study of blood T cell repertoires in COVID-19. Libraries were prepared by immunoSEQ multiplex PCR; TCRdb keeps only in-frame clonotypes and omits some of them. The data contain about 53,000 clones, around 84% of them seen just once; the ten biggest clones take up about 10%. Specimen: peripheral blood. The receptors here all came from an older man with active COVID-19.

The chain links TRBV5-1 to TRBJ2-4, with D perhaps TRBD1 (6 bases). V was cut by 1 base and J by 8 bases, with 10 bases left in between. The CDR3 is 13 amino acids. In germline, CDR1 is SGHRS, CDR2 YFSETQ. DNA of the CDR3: TGCGCCAGCAGCTTGTATGCAGGGGACATTCAGTACTTC. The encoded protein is CASSLYAGDIQYF.

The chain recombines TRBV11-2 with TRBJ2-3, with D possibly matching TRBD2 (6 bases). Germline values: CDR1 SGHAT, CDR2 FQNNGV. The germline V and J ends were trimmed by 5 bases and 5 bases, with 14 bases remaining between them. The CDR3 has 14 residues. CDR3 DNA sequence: TGTGCCAGCAGCCTCCGACTAGTCAAAGATACGCAGTATTTT. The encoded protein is CASSLRLVKDTQYF.

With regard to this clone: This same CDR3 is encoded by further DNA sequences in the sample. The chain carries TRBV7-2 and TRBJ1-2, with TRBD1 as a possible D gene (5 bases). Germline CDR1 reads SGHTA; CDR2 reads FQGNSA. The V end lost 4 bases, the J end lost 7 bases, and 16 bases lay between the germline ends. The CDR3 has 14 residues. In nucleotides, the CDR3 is TGTGCCAGCAGCTCAGGGAAAGGGAGGGGTGGCTACACCTTC. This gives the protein CASSSGKGRGGYTF.

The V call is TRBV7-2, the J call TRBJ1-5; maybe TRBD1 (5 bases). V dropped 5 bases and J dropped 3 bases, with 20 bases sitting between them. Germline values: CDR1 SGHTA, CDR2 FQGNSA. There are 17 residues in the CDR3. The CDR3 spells CASSPKVAGWINQPQHF. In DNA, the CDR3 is TGTGCCAGCAGCCCGAAGGTGGCAGGGTGGATCAATCAGCCCCAGCATTTT.

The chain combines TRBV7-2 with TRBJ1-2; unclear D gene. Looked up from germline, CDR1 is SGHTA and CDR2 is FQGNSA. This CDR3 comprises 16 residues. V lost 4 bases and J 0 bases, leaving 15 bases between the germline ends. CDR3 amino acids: CASSSSPGYPNYGYTF. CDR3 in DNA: TGTGCCAGCAGCTCTAGCCCCGGTTATCCTAACTATGGCTACACCTTC.

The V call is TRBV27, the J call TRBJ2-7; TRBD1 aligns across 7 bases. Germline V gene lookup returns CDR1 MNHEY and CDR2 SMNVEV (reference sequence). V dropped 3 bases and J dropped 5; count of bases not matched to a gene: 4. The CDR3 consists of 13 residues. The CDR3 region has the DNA TGTGCCAGCAGTTTCAACCAGGGGGACGAGCAGTACTTC. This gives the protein CASSFNQGDEQYF.

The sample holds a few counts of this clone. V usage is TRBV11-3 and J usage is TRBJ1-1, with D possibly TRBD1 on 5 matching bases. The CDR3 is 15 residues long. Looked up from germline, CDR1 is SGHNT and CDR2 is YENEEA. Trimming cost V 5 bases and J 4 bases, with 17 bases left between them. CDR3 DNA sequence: TGTGCCAGCAGCCCCCCATTAGGGGTGATCACTGAAGCTTTCTTT. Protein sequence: CASSPPLGVITEAFF. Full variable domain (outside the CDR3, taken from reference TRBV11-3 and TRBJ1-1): EAGVVQSPRYKIIEKKQPVAFWCNPISGHNTLYWYLQNLGQGPELLIRYENEEAVDDSQLPKDRFSAERLKGVDSTLKIQPAELGDSAVYLCASSPPLGVITEAFFGQGTRLTVV.

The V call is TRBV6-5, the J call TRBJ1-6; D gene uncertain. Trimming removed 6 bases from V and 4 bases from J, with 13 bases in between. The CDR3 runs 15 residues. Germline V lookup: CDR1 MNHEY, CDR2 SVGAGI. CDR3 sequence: CASRAPILYNSPLHF. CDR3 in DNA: TGTGCCAGCAGAGCTCCGATTCTTTATAATTCACCCCTCCACTTT.

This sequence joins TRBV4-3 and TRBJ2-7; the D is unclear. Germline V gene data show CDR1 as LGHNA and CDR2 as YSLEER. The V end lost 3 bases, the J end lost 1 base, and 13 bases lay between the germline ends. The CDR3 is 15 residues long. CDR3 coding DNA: TGCGCCAGCAGCCACCGGAAGGCCGGGTCCTACGAGCAGTACTTC. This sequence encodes CASSHRKAGSYEQYF.

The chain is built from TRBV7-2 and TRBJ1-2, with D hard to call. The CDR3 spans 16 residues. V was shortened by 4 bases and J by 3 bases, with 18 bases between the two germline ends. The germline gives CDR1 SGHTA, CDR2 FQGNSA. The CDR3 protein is CASSSGRTFGDYGYTF. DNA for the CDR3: TGTGCCAGCAGCTCGGGTCGGACTTTTGGGGACTATGGCTACACCTTC.

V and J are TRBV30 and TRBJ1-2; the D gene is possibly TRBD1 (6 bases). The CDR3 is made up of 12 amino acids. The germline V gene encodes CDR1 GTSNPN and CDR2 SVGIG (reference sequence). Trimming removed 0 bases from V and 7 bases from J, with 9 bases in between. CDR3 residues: CAWSVGRGGYTF. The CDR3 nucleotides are TGTGCCTGGAGTGTTGGCAGGGGTGGCTACACCTTC.

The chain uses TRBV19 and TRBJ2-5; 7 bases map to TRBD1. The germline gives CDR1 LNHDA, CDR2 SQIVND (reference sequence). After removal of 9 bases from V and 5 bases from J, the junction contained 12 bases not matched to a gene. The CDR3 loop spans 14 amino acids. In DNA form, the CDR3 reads TGTGCCAGCAGGGGGTTTGCTAGCTCGGAGACCCAGTACTTC. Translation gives CASRGFASSETQYF.

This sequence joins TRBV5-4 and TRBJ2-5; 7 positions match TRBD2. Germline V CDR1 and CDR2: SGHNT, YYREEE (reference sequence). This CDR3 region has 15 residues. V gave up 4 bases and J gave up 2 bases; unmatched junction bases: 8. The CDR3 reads CASSRSGEGQETQYF. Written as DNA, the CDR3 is TGTGCCAGCAGCCGGTCCGGGGAGGGGCAAGAGACCCAGTACTTC.

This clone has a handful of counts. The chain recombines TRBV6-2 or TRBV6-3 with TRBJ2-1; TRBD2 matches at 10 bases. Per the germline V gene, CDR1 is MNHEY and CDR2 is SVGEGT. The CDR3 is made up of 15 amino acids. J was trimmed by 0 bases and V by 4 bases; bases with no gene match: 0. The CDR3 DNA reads TGTGCCAGCAGTTCTAGCGGGGGCTCCTACAATGAGCAGTTCTTC. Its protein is CASSSSGGSYNEQFF.

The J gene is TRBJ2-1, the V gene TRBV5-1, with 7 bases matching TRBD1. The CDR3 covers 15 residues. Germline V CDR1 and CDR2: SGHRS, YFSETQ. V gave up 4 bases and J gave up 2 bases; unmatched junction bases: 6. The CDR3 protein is CASSLQGNPYNEQFF. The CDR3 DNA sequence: TGCGCCAGCAGCCTACAGGGGAATCCCTACAATGAGCAGTTCTTC.

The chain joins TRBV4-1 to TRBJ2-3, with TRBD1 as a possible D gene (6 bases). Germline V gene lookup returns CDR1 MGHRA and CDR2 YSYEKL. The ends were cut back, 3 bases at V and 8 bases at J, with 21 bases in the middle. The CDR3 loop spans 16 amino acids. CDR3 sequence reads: CASSHGRGTGPGTQYF. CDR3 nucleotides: TGCGCCAGCAGCCATGGCCGGGGTACAGGGCCAGGTACGCAGTATTTT.

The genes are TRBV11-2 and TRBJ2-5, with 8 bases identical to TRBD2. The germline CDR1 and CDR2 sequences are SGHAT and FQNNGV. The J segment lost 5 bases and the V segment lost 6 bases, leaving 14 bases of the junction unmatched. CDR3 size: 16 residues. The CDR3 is CASRPFRGLAAETQYF. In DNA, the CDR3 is TGTGCCAGCAGGCCCTTCCGTGGACTAGCCGCGGAGACCCAGTACTTC.

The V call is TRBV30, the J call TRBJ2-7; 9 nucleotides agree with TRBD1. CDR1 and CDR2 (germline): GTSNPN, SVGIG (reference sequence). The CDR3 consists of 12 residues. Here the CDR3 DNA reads TGTGCATCCGGGACAGGGAATTACGAGCAGTACTTC. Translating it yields CASGTGNYEQYF.

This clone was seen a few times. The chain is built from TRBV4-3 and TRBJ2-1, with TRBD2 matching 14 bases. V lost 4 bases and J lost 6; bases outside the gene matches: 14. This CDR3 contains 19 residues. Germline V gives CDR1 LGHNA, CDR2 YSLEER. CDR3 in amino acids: CASSLHALTSGGALNEQFF. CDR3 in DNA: TGCGCCAGCAGCCTACATGCTTTGACTAGCGGGGGGGCTCTCAATGAGCAGTTCTTC.

The CDR3 nucleotides are TGTGCCAGCAGGCCTACTGGACACGCTGAAGCTTTCTTT. It is translated as CASRPTGHAEAFF. This chain links TRBV6-2 or TRBV6-3 with TRBJ1-1; weak D call: TRBD1 (5 bases). Trimming took off 6 bases at V and 6 bases at J, with 14 bases between the two ends. The CDR3 sequence is 13 residues long. The germline gives CDR1 MNHEY, CDR2 SVGEGT.

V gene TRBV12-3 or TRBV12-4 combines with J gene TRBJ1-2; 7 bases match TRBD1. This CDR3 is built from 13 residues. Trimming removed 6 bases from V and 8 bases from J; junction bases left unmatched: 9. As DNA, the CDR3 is TGTGCCAGCAGGATGACAGGGCTGTCGGGCTACACCTTC. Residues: CASRMTGLSGYTF.

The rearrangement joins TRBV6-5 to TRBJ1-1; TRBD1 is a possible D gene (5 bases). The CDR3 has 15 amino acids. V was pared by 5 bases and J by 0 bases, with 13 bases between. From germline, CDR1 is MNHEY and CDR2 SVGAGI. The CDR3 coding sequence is TGTGCCAGCAGTCACCCCGGAGGGGTGAACACTGAAGCTTTCTTT. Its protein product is CASSHPGGVNTEAFF.

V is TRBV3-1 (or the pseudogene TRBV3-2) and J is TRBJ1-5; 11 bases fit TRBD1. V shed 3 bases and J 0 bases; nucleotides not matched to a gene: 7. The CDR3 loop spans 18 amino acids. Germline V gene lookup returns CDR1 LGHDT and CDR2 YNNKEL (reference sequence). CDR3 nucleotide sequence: TGTGCCAGCAGCCATCAAGAGGGGACAGGGGGTAGCAATCAGCCCCAGCATTTT. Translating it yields CASSHQEGTGGSNQPQHF.